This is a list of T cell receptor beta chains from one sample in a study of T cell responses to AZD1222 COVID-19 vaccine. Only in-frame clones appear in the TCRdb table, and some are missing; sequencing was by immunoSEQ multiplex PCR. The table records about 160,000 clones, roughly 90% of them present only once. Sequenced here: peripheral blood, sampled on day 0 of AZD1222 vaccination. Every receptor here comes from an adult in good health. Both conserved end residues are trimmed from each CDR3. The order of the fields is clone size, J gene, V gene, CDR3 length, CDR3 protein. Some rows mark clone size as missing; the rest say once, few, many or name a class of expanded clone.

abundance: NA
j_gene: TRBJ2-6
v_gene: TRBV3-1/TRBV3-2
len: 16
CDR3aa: ASSLKGAGGSGANVLT

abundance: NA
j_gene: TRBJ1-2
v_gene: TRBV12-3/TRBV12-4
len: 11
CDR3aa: ASSGDDSYGYT

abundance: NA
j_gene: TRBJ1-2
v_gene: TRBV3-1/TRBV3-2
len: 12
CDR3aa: ASSQVGGSDGYT

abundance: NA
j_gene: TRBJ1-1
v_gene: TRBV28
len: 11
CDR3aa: ASNGGRNTEAF

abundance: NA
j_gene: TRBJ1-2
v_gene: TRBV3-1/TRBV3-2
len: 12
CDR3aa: ANSQDVGKRGYT

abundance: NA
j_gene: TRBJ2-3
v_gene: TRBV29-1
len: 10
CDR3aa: SAGQGTDTQY

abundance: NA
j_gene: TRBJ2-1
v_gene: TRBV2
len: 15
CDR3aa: ASSEEAPGLATNEQF

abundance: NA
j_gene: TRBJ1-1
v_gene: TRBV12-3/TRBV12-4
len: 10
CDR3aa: ASSSRRTEAF

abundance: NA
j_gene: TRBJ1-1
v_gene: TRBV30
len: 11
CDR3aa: AWSASLNTEAF

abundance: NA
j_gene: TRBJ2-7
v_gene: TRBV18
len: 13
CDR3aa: ASSPAGQVTYEQY

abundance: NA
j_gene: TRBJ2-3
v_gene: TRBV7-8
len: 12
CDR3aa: ASSKNGAQDTQY

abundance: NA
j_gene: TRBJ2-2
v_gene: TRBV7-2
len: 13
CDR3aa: ASSLLLAFGGELF

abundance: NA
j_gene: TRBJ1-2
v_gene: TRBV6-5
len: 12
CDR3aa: ASNPTGESYGYT

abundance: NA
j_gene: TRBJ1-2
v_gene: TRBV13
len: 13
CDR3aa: ASSLPRGAWDGYT

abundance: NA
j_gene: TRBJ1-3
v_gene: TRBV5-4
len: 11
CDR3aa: ASSRFSGNTIY

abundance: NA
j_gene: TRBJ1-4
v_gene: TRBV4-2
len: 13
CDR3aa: ASRTGLPTNEKLF

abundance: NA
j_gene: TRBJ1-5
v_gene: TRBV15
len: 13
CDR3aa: ATSRQGAGGQPQH

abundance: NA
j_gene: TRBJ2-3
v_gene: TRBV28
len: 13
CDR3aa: ASSSSDRETDTQY

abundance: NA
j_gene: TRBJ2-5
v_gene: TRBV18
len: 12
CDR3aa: ASSPAVGEETQY

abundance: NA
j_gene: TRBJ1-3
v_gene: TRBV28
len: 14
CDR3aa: ASSLSGGNSGNTIY

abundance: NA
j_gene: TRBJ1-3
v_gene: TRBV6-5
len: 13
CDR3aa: ASSHDRGSGNTIY

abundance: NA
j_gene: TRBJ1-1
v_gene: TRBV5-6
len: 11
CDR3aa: ASSFMRGTEAF

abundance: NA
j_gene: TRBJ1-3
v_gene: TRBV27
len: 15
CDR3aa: ASSPRTGGESGNTIY

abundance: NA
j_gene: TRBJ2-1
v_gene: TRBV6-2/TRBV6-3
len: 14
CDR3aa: ASSYSLAGFYNEQF

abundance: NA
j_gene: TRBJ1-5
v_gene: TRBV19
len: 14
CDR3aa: ASRSRDDYLNQPQH

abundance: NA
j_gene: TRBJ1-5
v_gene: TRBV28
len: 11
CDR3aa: ASRRLSNQPQH

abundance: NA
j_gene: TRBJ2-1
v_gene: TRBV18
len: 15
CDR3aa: ASSPLMVSGTFNEQF

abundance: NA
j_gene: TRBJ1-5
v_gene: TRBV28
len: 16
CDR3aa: ASSSLLRTGSVSQPQH

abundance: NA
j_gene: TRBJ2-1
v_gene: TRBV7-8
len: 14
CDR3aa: ASNPRTGLAASEQF

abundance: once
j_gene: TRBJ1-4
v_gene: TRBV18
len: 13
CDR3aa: ASAPQGLTNEKLF

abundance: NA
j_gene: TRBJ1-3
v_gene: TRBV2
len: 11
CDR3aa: ASSDRAGNTIY

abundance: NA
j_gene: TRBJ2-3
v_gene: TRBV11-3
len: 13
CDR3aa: ASSLSAGFTDTQY

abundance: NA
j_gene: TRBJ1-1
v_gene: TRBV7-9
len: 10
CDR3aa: ASSLGTGPAF

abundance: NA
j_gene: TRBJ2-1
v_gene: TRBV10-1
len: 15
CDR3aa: ASSESALAGGIDEQF

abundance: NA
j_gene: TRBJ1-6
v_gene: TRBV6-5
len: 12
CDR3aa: ASTLDRGNSPLH

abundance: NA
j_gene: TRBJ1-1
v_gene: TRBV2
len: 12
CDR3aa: ASGQPHMNTEAF

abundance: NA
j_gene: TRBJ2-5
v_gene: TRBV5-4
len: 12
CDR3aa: ASSSQGAEETQY

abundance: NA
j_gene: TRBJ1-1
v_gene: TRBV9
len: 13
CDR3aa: ASSVGGGLNTEAF

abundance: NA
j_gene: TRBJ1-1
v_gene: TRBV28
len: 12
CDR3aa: ASSFPDMNTEAF

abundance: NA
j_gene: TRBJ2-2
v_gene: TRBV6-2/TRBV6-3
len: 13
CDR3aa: ASSYRDASSGELF

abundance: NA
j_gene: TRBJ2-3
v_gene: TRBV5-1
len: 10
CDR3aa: ASSFYADTQY

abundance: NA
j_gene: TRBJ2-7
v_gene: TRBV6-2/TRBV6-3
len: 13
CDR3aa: ASSRGRFGSYEQY

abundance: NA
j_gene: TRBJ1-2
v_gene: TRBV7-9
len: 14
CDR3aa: ASSTKSGQGDYGYT

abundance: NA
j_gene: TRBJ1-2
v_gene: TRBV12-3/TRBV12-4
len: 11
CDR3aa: ASSSTGDYGYT

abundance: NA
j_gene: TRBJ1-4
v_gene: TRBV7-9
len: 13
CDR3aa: ASSLKLATNEKLF

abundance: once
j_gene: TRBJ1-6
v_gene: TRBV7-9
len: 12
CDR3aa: ASSLAASYSPLH

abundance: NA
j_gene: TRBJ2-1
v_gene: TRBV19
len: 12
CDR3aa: ASSTGQDRNEQF

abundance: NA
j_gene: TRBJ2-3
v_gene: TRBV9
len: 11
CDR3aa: ASSVVSTDTQY

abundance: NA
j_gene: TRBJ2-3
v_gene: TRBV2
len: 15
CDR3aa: ASSESGLAGLTDTQY

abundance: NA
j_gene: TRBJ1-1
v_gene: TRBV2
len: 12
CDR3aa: ASSGGRGPTEAF

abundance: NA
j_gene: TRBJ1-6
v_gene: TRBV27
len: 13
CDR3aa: ASRSSGTGVSPLH

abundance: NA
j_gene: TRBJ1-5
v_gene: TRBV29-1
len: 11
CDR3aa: SVVFGINQPQH

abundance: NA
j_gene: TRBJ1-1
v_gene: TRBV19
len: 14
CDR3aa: ASSIAGRLGGTEAF

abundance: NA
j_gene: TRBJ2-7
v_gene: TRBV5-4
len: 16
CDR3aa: ASSPRQLRASGRSEQY

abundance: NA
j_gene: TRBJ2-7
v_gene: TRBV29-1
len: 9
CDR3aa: SVPGMYEQY

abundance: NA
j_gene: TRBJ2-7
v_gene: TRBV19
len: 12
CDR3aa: ATSLGTGRGEQY

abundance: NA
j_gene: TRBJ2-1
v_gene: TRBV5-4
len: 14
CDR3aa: ASSLPLAGPYNEQF